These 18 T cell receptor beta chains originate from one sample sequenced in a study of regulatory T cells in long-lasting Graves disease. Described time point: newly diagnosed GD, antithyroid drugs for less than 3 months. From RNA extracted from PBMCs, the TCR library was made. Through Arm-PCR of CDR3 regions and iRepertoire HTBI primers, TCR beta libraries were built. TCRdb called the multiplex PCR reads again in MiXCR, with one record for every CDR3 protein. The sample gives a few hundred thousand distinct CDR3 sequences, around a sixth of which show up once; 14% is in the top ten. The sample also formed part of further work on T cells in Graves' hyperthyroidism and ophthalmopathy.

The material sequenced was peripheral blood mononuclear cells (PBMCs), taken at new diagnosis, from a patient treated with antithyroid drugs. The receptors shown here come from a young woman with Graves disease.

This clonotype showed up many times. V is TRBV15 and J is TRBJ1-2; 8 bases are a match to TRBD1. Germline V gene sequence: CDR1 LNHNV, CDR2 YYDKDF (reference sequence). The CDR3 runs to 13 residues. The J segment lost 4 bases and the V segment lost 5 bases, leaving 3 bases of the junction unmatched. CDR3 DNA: TGTGCCACCAGCGCAGGGGGCGTCTATGGCTACACCTTC. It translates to CATSAGGVYGYTF. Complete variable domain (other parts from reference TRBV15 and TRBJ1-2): DAMVIQNPRYQVTQFGKPVTLSCSQTLNHNVMYWYQQKSSQAPKLLFHYYDKDFNNEADTPDNFQSRRPNTSFCFLDIRSPGLGDTAMYLCATSAGGVYGYTFGSGTRLTVV.

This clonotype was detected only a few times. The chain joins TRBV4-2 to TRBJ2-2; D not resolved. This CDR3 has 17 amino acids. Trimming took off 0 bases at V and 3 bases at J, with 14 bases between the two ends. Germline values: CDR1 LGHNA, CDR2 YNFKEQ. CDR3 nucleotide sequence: TGTGCCAGCAGCCAAGACCCAGCGATAGTTGACACCGGGGAGCTGTTTTTT. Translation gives CASSQDPAIVDTGELFF.

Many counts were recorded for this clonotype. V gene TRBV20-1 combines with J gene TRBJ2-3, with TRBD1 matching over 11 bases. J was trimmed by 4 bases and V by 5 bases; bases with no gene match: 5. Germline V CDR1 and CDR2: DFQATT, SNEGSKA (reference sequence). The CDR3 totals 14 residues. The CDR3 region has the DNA TGCAGTGCTTGGGACAGGGGGGGCGCAGATACGCAGTATTTT. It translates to CSAWDRGGADTQYF.

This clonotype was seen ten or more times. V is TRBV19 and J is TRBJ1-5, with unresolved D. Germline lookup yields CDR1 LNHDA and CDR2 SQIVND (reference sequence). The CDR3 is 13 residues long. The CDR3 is CATQEYSNQPQHF. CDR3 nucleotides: TGTGCTACCCAGGAATATAGCAATCAGCCCCAGCATTTT.

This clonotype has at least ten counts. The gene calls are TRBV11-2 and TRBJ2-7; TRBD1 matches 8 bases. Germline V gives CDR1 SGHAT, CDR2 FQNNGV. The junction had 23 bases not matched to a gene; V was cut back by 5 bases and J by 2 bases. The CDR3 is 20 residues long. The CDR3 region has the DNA TGTGCCAGCAGCCCCAACCGCCGGGACAGGATTCAAGGGCCTACCTACGAGCAGTACTTC. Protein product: CASSPNRRDRIQGPTYEQYF.

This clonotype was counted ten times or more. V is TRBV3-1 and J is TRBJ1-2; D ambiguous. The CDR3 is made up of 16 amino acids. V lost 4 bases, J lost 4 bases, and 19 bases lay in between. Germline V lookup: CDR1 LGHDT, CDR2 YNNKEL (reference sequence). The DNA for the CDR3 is TGTGCCAGCAGCCCAGGAATAGCATTAAACTTCTATGGCTACACCTTC. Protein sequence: CASSPGIALNFYGYTF.

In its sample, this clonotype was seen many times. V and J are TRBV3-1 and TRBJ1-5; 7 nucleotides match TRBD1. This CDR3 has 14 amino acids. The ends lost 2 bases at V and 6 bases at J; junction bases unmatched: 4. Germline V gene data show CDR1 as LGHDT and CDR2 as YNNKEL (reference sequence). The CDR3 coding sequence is TGTGCCAGCAGCCAACTAGGGGGCTCTCAGCCCCAGCATTTT. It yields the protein CASSQLGGSQPQHF.

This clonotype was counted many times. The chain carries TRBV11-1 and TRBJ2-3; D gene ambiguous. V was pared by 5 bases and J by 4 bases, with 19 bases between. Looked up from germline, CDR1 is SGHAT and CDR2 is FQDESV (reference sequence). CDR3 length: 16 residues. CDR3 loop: CASSISRVVKADTQYF. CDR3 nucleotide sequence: TGTGCCAGCAGCATAAGCCGAGTGGTCAAGGCAGATACGCAGTATTTT.

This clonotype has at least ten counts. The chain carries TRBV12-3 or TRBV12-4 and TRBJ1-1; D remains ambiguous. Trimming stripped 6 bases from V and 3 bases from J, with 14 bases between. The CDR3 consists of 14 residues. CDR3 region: CASSRGFEDTEAFF. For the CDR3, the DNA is TGTGCCAGCAGCCGAGGGTTTGAGGACACTGAAGCTTTCTTT.

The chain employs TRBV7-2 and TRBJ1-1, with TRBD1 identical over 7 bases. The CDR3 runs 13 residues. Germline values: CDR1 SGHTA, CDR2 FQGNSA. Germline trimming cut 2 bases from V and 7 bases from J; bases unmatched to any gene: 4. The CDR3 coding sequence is TGTGCCAGCAGCTTAAGGGGGCGAGGTGAAGCTTTCTTT. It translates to CASSLRGRGEAFF. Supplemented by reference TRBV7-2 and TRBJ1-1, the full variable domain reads GAGVSQSPSNKVTEKGKDVELRCDPISGHTALYWYRQSLGQGLEFLIYFQGNSAPDKSGLPSDRFSAERTGGSVSTLTIQRTQQEDSAVYLCASSLRGRGEAFFGQGTRLTVV.

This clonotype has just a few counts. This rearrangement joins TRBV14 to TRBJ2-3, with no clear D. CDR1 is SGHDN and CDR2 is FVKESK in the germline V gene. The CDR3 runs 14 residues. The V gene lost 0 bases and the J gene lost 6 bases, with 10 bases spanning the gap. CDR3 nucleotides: TGTGCCAGCAGCCAAGATTGGGCCGCGGATACGCAGTATTTT. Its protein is CASSQDWAADTQYF.

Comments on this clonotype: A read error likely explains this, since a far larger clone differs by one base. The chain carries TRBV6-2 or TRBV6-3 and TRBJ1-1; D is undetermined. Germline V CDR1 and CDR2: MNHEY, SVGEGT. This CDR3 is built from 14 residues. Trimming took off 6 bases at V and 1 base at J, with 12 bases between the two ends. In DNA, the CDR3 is TGTGCCAGCAGCTACCCAGAAGCGAACACTGAAGCTTTCTTT. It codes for CASSYPEANTEAFF.

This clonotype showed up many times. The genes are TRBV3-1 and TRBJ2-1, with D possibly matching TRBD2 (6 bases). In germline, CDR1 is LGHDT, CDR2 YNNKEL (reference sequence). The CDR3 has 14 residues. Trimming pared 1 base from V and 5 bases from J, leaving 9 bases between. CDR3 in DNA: TGTGCCAGCAGCCAAGGGGCGGGACACAATGAGCAGTTCTTC. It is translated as CASSQGAGHNEQFF.

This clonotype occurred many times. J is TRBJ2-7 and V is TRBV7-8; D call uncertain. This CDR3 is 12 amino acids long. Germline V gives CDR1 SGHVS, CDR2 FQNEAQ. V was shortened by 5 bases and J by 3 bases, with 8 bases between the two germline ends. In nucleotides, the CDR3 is TGTGCCAGCAGCCAGGACCTCTACGAGCAGTACTTC. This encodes CASSQDLYEQYF. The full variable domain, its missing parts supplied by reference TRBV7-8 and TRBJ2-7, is GAGVSQSPRYKVAKRGQDVALRCDPISGHVSLFWYQQALGQGPEFLTYFQNEAQLDKSGLPSDRFFAERPEGSVSTLKIQRTQQEDSAVYLCASSQDLYEQYFGPGTRLTVT.

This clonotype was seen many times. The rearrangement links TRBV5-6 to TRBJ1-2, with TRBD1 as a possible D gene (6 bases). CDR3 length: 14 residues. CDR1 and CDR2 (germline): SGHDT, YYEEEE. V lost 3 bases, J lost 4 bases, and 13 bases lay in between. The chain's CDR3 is CASSSRGVIYGYTF. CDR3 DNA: TGTGCCAGCAGCTCCAGGGGAGTAATCTATGGCTACACCTTC.

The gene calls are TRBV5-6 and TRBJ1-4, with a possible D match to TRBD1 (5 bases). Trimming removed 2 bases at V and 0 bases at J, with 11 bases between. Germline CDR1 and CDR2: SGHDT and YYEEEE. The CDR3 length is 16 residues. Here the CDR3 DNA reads TGTGCCAGCAGCTTCGGGGGGGATGCAACTAATGAAAAACTGTTTTTT. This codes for CASSFGGDATNEKLFF.

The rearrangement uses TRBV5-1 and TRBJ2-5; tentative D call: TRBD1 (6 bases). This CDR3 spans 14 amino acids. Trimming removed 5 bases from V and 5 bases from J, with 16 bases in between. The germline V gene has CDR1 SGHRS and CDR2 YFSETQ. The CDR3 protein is CASRQGWVEETQYF. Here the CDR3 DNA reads TGCGCCAGCAGACAGGGATGGGTGGAGGAGACCCAGTACTTC.

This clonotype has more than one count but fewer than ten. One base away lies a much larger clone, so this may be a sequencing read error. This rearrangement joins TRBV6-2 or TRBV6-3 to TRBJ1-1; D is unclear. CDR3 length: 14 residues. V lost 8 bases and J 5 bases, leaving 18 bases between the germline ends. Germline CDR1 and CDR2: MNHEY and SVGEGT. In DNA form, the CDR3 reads TGTGCCAGCGGTGACTTGTCTATCCTAACTGAAGCTTTCTTT. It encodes CASGDLSILTEAFF.